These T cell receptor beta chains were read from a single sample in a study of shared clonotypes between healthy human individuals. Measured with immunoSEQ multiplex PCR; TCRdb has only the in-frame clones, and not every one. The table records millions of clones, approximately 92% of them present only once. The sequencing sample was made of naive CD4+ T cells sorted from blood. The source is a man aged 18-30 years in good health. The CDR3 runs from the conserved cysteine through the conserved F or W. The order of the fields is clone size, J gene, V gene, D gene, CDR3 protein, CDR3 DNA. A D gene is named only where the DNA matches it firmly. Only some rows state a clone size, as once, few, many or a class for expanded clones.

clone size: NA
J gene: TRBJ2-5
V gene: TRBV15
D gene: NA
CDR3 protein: CATSRVRSEETQYF
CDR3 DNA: TGTGCCACCAGCAGAGTTCGGAGCGAAGAGACCCAGTACTTC

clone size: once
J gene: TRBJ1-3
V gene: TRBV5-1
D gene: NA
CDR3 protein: CASSLAGDTGNTIYF
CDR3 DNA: TGCGCCAGCAGCTTGGCGGGGGATACGGGAAACACCATATATTTT

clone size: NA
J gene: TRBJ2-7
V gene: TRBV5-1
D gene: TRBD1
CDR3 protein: CASSLARQGAYEQYF
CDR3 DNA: TGCGCCAGCAGCTTGGCTCGGCAGGGGGCATACGAGCAGTACTTC

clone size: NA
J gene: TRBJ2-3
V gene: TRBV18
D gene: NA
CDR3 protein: CASSPWASKDTQYF
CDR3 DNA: TGTGCCAGCTCACCTTGGGCCTCCAAGGATACGCAGTATTTT

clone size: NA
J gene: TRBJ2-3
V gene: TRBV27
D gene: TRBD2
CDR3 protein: CASSLGAGGTDTQYF
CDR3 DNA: TGTGCCAGCAGTTTAGGAGCGGGGGGCACAGATACGCAGTATTTT

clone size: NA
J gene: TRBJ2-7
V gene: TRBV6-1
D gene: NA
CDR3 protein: CASSEKVLTVLYEQYF
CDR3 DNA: TGTGCCAGCAGTGAAAAGGTGTTGACGGTACTCTACGAGCAGTACTTC

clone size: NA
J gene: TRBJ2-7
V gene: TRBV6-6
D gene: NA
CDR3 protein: CASTTRGGEQYF
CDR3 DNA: TGTGCCAGCACCACTAGGGGGGGCGAGCAGTACTTC

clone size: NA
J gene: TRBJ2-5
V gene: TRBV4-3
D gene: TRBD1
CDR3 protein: CASSQGILQGAGTQYF
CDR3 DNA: TGCGCCAGCAGCCAAGGGATACTACAGGGGGCTGGGACCCAGTACTTC

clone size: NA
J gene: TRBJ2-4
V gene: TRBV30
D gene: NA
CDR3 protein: CAWSVQIAKNIQYF
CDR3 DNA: TGTGCCTGGAGTGTACAGATAGCCAAAAACATTCAGTACTTC

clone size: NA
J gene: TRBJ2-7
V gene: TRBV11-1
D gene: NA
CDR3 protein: CASSWNRASYEQYF
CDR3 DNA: TGTGCCAGCAGCTGGAACAGGGCTTCCTACGAGCAGTACTTC

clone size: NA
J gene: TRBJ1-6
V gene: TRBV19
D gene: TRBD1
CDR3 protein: CASSIGDRNSPLHF
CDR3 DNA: TGTGCCAGTAGTATTGGGGACAGGAATTCACCCCTCCACTTT

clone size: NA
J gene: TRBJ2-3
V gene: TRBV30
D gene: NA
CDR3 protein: CAWSLQGPDTQYF
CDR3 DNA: TGTGCCTGGAGTTTACAGGGTCCAGATACGCAGTATTTT

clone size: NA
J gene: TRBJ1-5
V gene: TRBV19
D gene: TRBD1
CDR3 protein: CASSPGQGGSQPQHF
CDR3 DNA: TGTGCCAGTAGTCCGGGACAGGGGGGGAGTCAGCCCCAGCATTTT

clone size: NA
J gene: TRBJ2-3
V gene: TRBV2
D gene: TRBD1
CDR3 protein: CASGPGQGLSDTQYF
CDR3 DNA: TGTGCCAGCGGTCCCGGACAGGGCCTTTCAGATACGCAGTATTTT

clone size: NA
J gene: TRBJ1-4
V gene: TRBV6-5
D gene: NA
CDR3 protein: CASSYSGGVGEKLFF
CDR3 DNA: TGTGCCAGCAGTTACTCGGGGGGAGTTGGGGAAAAACTGTTTTTT

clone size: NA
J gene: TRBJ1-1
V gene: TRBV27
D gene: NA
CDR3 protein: CASSPSRGRVNTEAFF
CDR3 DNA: TGTGCCAGCAGCCCCTCCAGGGGCAGGGTGAACACTGAAGCTTTCTTT

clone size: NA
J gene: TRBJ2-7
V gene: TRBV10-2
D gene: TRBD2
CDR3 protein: CASARGDHYEQYF
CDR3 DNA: TGCGCCAGCGCGCGGGGGGACCATTACGAGCAGTACTTC

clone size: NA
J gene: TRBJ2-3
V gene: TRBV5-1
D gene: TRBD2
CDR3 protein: CASRPSGGNADTQYF
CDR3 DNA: TGCGCCAGCAGACCGAGCGGGGGGAACGCAGATACGCAGTATTTT

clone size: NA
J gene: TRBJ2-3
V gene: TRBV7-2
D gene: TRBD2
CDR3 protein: CASSPGLAGSTDTQYF
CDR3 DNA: TGTGCCAGCAGCCCGGGACTAGCGGGAAGCACAGATACGCAGTATTTT

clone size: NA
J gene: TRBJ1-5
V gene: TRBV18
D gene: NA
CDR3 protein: CASSSPIPNQPQHF
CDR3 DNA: TGTGCCAGCTCGTCCCCTATCCCCAATCAGCCCCAGCATTTT

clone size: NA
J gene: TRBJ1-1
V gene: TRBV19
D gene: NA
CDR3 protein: CASSIDRGSNTNTEAFF
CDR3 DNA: TGTGCCAGTAGTATAGATCGTGGATCGAACACCAACACTGAAGCTTTCTTT

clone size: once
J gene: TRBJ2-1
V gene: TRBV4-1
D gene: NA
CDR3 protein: CASSQDPGGSSYNEQFF
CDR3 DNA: TGCGCCAGCAGCCAAGATCCAGGGGGGAGCTCCTACAATGAGCAGTTCTTC

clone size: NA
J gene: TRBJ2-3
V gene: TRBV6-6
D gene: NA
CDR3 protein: CASSLSGPSTDTQYF
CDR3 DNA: TGTGCCAGCAGTCTTAGTGGTCCTAGCACAGATACGCAGTATTTT

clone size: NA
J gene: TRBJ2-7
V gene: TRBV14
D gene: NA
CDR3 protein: CASSQDAGWVEQYF
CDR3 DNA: TGTGCCAGCAGCCAAGATGCGGGATGGGTCGAGCAGTACTTC

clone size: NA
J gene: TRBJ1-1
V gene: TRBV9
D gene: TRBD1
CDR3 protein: CASSAGTGGPMNTEAFF
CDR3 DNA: TGTGCCAGCAGCGCTGGGACAGGGGGGCCCATGAACACTGAAGCTTTCTTT

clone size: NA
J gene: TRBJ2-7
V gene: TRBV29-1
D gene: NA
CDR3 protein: CSVDAAHGAGEQYF
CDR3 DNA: TGCAGCGTTGACGCCGCCCACGGCGCGGGCGAGCAGTACTTC

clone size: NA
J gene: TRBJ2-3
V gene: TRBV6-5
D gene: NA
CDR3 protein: CASSGTQRGTQYF
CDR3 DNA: TGTGCCAGCAGTGGGACTCAGCGTGGTACGCAGTATTTT

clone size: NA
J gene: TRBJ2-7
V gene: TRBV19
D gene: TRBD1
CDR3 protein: CASSTGTDYEQYF
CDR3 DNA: TGTGCCAGTAGTACCGGGACAGACTACGAGCAGTACTTC

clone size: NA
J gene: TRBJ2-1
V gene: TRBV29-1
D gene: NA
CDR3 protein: CSVETGNEQFF
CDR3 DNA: TGCAGCGTTGAAACCGGAAATGAGCAGTTCTTC

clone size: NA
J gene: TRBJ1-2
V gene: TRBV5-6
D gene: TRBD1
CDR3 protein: CASSLGGANYGYTF
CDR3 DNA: TGTGCCAGCAGCTTAGGGGGCGCCAACTATGGCTACACCTTC

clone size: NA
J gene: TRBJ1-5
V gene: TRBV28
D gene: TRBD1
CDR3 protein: CASSSGQGSNQPQHF
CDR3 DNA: TGTGCCAGCAGTTCCGGACAGGGTAGCAATCAGCCCCAGCATTTT

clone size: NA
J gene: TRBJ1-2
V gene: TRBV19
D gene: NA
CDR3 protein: CASSIQGPTYGYTF
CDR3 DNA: TGTGCCAGTAGTATACAGGGGCCAACCTATGGCTACACCTTC

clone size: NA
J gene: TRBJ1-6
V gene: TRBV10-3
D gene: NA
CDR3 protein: CAISGEYNSPLHF
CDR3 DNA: TGTGCCATCAGTGGGGAATATAATTCACCCCTCCACTTT

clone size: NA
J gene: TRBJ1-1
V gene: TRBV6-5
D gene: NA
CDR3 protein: CASSYGQTEAFF
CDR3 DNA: TGTGCCAGCAGTTACGGGCAGACTGAAGCTTTCTTT

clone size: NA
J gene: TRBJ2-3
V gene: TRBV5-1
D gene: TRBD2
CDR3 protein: CASSSGLAGVGRSTDTQYF
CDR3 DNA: TGCGCCAGCAGCTCCGGACTAGCGGGAGTTGGCAGGAGCACAGATACGCAGTATTTT

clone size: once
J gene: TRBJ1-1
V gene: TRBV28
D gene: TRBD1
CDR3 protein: CASSLFPRQGLGDTEAFF
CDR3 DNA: TGTGCCAGCAGTTTATTCCCCCGACAGGGGCTCGGGGACACTGAAGCTTTCTTT

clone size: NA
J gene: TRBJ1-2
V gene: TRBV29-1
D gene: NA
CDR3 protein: CSAEENYGYTF
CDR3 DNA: TGCAGCGCGGAGGAAAACTATGGCTACACCTTC

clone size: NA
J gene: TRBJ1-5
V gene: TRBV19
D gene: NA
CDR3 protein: CASSMQAGLTSNQPQHF
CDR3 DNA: TGTGCCAGTAGTATGCAGGCCGGATTAACGAGCAATCAGCCCCAGCATTTT

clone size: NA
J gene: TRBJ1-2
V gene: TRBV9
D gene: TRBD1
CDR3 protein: CASSVGGQGDLNYGYTF
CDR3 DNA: TGTGCCAGCAGCGTAGGGGGACAGGGGGACCTTAACTATGGCTACACCTTC

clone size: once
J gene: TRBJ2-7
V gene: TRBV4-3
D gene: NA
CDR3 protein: CASSQDPDTTYEQYF
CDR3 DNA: TGCGCCAGCAGCCAAGACCCGGACACTACCTACGAGCAGTACTTC

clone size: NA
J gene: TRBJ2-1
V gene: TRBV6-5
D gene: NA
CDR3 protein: CASSSDYPLGNEQFF
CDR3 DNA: TGTGCCAGCAGTTCCGACTACCCGCTTGGGAATGAGCAGTTCTTC

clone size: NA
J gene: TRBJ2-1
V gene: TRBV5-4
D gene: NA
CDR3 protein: CASSLGEVGLNLEQFF
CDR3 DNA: TGTGCCAGCAGCTTGGGAGAAGTAGGACTCAATCTTGAGCAGTTCTTC

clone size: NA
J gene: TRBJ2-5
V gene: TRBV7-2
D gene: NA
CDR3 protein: CASSLTLEETQYF
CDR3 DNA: TGTGCCAGCAGCTTAACACTAGAAGAGACCCAGTACTTC

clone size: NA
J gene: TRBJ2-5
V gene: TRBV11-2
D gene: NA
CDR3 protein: CASSPGSLGETQYF
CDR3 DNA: TGTGCCAGCAGCCCCGGGAGCCTAGGGGAGACCCAGTACTTC

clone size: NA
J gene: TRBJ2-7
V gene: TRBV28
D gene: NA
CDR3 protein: CASAEGPLDEQYF
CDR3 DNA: TGTGCCAGCGCCGAGGGTCCTTTAGACGAGCAGTACTTC

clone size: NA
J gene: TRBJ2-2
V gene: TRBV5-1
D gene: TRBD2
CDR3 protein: CASKQAGARGTGELFF
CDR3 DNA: TGCGCCAGCAAACAAGCGGGAGCCCGGGGCACCGGGGAGCTGTTTTTT

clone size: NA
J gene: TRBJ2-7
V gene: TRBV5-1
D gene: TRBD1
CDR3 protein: CASSLAGTGSYEQYF
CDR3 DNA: TGCGCCAGCAGCTTGGCGGGGACAGGGAGCTACGAGCAGTACTTC

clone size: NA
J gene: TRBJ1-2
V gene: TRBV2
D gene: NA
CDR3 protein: CASSTILPSYGYTF
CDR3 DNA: TGTGCCAGCAGTACCATATTGCCAAGCTATGGCTACACCTTC

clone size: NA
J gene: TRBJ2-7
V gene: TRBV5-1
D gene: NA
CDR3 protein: CASSLMGDVDEQYF
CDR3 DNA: TGCGCCAGCAGCTTGATGGGGGACGTCGACGAGCAGTACTTC

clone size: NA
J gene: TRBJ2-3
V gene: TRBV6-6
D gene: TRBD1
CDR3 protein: CASSSGQAGTDTQYF
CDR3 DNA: TGTGCCAGCAGCTCCGGACAGGCCGGCACAGATACGCAGTATTTT

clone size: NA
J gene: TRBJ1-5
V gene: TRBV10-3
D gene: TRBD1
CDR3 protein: CAISESWTGNQPQHF
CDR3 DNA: TGTGCCATCAGTGAGTCTTGGACAGGGAACCAGCCCCAGCATTTT

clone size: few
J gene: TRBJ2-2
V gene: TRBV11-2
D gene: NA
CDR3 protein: CASSLDPQAGELFF
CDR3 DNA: TGTGCCAGCAGCTTAGATCCACAGGCCGGGGAGCTGTTTTTT

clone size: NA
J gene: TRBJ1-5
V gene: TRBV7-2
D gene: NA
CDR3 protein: CASSLVGQGNQPQHF
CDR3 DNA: TGTGCCAGCAGCTTAGTGGGGCAGGGAAATCAGCCCCAGCATTTT

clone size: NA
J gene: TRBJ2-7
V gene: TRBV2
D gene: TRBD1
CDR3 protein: CASSRPGQEGYEQYF
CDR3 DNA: TGTGCCAGCAGTCGGCCGGGACAGGAAGGCTACGAGCAGTACTTC